Sequencing of this T cell receptor (beta chain) was carried out in a study of T cell repertoires in cytomegalovirus infection. Notes on the study in general: The study identified carriers of CMV plus the relevant HLA from cumulative public TCR beta family frequency. Ex vivo responses were dominated by HLA-C-restricted CMV-specific TCR beta clonotypes.

One entry per CDR3 protein results from TCRdb running MiXCR on the reads. Of about 570,000 distinct CDR3 sequences listed, almost 40% are singletons. Worth noting for this clonotype: The antigen is undetermined.

The CDR3 spans 14 residues. The V and J ends lost 6 bases and 6 bases, in that order; junction bases with no gene match: 10. In germline, CDR1 is MNHEY, CDR2 SMNVEV (reference sequence). The specimen comprised cultured PBMCs, sampled from culture after CMV antigen stimulation. This TCR came from a human donor in good health (CMV status not recorded). Some clones in this sample may be carry-over from other donors' samples. The rearrangement joins TRBV27 to TRBJ2-7; 8 bases line up with TRBD1. CDR3 sequence: CASRVSGQGAEQYF. CDR3 in DNA: TGTGCCAGCAGGGTATCTGGACAGGGTGCCGAGCAGTACTTC.